The sequence of this T cell receptor (beta chain) was determined in a study of T cell clones after liver transplantation. Study results and caveats: Migration into the graft, not deletion, may explain lost graft donor-reactive T cells. These preliminary findings come from unstandardized post-transplant sampling times.

The assay was immunoSEQ multiplex PCR, and TCRdb's table has in-frame clones only and misses some. The profile shows roughly 100,000 clones, about 86% of them singletons. The CDR3 spans 14 residues. V shed 5 bases and J shed 7 bases, with 18 bases lying between them. Germline V gives CDR1 SGHRS, CDR2 YFSETQ. Points on this clone: No antigen is known for it.

The receptor was derived from a human patient who received a liver transplant. Some T cells may possibly be graft donor cells. Source: CD4+ T cells from blood, taken approximately 43 months after liver transplant. V is TRBV5-1 and J is TRBJ1-2, with D maybe TRBD1 (6 bases). CDR3 amino acids: CASSTNRDTAGYTF. CDR3 DNA: TGCGCCAGCAGTACTAACAGGGATACGGCTGGCTACACCTTC.